The 17 T cell receptor beta chains reported below all come from one sample, sequenced in a study of blood T cell repertoires in COVID-19. Data came from immunoSEQ multiplex PCR; TCRdb stores just in-frame clones and leaves some out. Of fewer than 350,000 clones listed, about nine tenths are singletons. Source material: PBMCs or T cells enriched from blood (not recorded which). These TCRs come from a man between 60 and 70 years old who had recovered from COVID-19.

The chain is built from TRBV5-1 and TRBJ1-4; 7 bases fit TRBD1. The V segment lost 5 bases and the J segment 7 bases; nucleotides outside the gene matches: 11. The V gene's germline CDR1 is SGHRS and CDR2 YFSETQ. The CDR3 sequence is 15 residues long. The CDR3 is CASRNTGVDSEKLFF. The CDR3 bases are TGCGCCAGCAGGAATACAGGGGTGGATAGTGAAAAACTGTTTTTT. Together with reference TRBV5-1 and TRBJ1-4, the CDR3 gives the full variable domain: KAGVTQTPRYLIKTRGQQVTLSCSPISGHRSVSWYQQTPGQGLQFLFEYFSETQRNKGNFPGRFSGRQFSNSRSEMNVSTLELGDSALYLCASRNTGVDSEKLFFGSGTQLSVL.

J is TRBJ1-4 and V is TRBV28, with 9 nucleotides matching TRBD1. This CDR3 comprises 14 residues. V gave up 6 bases and J gave up 7 bases; unmatched junction bases: 6. The V gene's germline CDR1 is MDHEN and CDR2 SYDVKM. CDR3 protein: CASRTGTGREKLFF. DNA for the CDR3: TGTGCCAGCAGAACCGGGACAGGGCGTGAAAAACTGTTTTTT.

The V call is TRBV9, the J call TRBJ2-1, with TRBD1 matching 11 bases. The V gene end was trimmed by 0 bases and the J gene end by 8 bases; junction bases not matched to a gene: 4. The CDR3 contains 15 residues. Per germline, CDR1 SGDLS and CDR2 YYNGEE. The DNA of the CDR3 is TGTGCCAGCAGCGTAGGAGGACAGGGGGCGGATGAGCAGTTCTTC. Residues: CASSVGGQGADEQFF. Full variable domain (remainder filled in from reference TRBV9 and TRBJ2-1): DSGVTQTPKHLITATGQRVTLRCSPRSGDLSVYWYQQSLDQGLQFLIQYYNGEERAKGNILERFSAQQFPDLHSELNLSSLELGDSALYFCASSVGGQGADEQFFGPGTRLTVL.

The chain links TRBV28 to TRBJ2-3; 16 bases agree with TRBD2. In germline, CDR1 is MDHEN, CDR2 SYDVKM. This CDR3 has 19 amino acids. Germline trimming cut 10 bases from V and 3 bases from J; bases unmatched to any gene: 16. CDR3 bases: TGTGCCACCCGAAGGTCCGGGACTAGCGGGAGGGTAAGGACAGATACGCAGTATTTT. Protein: CATRRSGTSGRVRTDTQYF.

CDR3 sequence (DNA): TGTGCCAGCAGCTTAAGTAGCCTCTCCTACAATGAGCAGTTCTTC. Encoded protein: CASSLSSLSYNEQFF. V usage is TRBV7-3 and J usage is TRBJ2-1; D gene uncertain. The germline V gene encodes CDR1 SGHTA and CDR2 FQGTGA. The CDR3 is made up of 15 amino acids. Trimming stripped 1 base from V and 0 bases from J, with 7 bases between.

The chain is built from TRBV5-3 and TRBJ2-7; D is unclear. TRBV5-3 is designated an ORF whose function remains uncertain. This CDR3 contains 12 residues. V was trimmed by 5 bases and J by 3 bases, leaving 9 bases between them. CDR3 DNA: TGTGCCAGAAGATTCAAAATCTACGAGCAGTACTTC. Protein product: CARRFKIYEQYF.

This chain uses TRBV10-3 with TRBJ1-2; 9 bases fit TRBD1. With 3 bases clipped from V and 6 bases from J, the junction kept 8 bases outside the gene matches. CDR3 length: 15 residues. Germline CDR1 reads ENHRY; CDR2 reads SYGVKD. CDR3 residues: CAISDFGTGIDGYTF. Here the CDR3 DNA reads TGTGCCATCAGTGATTTTGGGACAGGGATTGATGGCTACACCTTC.

The chain has TRBV7-6 and TRBJ1-1, with 7 nucleotides matching TRBD1. The ends lost 5 bases at V and 0 bases at J; junction bases unmatched: 3. CDR3 length: 14 residues. In germline, CDR1 is SGHVS, CDR2 FNYEAQ. CDR3 in DNA: TGTGCCAGCAGCAGACAGGGCTTGAACACTGAAGCTTTCTTT. This translates into CASSRQGLNTEAFF.

This clone was counted once. The chain joins TRBV15 to TRBJ2-2; a weak D match, TRBD1 (7 bases). This CDR3 has 14 residues. CDR1 is LNHNV and CDR2 is YYDKDF in the germline V gene (reference sequence). Trimming removed 2 bases at V and 4 bases at J, with 8 bases between. In DNA, the CDR3 is TGTGCCACCAGCAGACAGGGGGGCACCGGGGAGCTGTTTTTT. Amino acid sequence: CATSRQGGTGELFF.

V usage is TRBV5-5 and J usage is TRBJ1-1; D ambiguous. Per germline, CDR1 SGHKS and CDR2 YYEKEE (reference sequence). CDR3 length equals 14 residues. V lost 1 base to trimming and J lost 7 bases, with 14 bases between them. CDR3 nucleotide sequence: TGTGCCAGCAGCTTGATGGGCCAGGCAGTTGAAGCTTTCTTT. Its translation is CASSLMGQAVEAFF.

The chain joins TRBV28 to TRBJ1-5, with D tentatively TRBD1 (5 bases). CDR3 length equals 14 residues. Germline lookup yields CDR1 MDHEN and CDR2 SYDVKM. Deletions cut 6 bases from V and 7 bases from J, with 16 bases between. CDR3 sequence reads: CASSSPQGFQPQHF. CDR3 sequence (DNA): TGTGCCAGCAGCTCTCCCCAGGGTTTCCAGCCCCAGCATTTT. Filled out from reference TRBV28 and TRBJ1-5, the complete variable domain reads DVKVTQSSRYLVKRTGEKVFLECVQDMDHENMFWYRQDPGLGLRLIYFSYDVKMKEKGDIPEGYSVSREKKERFSLILESASTNQTSMYLCASSSPQGFQPQHFGDGTRLSIL.

The genes are TRBV6-5 and TRBJ2-7; TRBD1 agrees at 7 bases. CDR1 and CDR2 (germline): MNHEY, SVGAGI. The trim removed 6 bases at V and 2 bases at J, leaving 7 bases unmatched. The CDR3 is made up of 14 amino acids. CDR3 residues: CASRGGPQAYEQYF. In DNA, the CDR3 is TGTGCCAGCAGAGGGGGCCCCCAAGCCTACGAGCAGTACTTC.

CDR3 protein: CASSPQDKTGNEQFF. The DNA of the CDR3 is TGTGCCAGCAGCCCCCAGGACAAAACGGGCAATGAGCAGTTCTTC. The chain couples TRBV9 to TRBJ2-1; TRBD1 might be the D (5 bases). Germline CDR1 SGDLS, CDR2 YYNGEE. V was shortened by 4 bases and J by 6 bases, with 17 bases between the two germline ends. The CDR3 contains 15 residues.

The chain is built from TRBV6-2 or TRBV6-3 and TRBJ1-1; 10 bases line up with TRBD1. The J segment lost 2 bases and the V segment lost 2 bases, leaving 8 bases of the junction unmatched. The CDR3 is made up of 17 amino acids. Germline V gene lookup returns CDR1 MNHEY and CDR2 SVGEGT. For the CDR3, the DNA is TGTGCCAGCAGTTACCCCGACAGGGGGCGGGACAACACTGAAGCTTTCTTT. Translated: CASSYPDRGRDNTEAFF.

The chain is built from TRBV2 and TRBJ2-1; a weak D match, TRBD2 (6 bases). Trimming removed 8 bases at V and 9 bases at J, with 17 bases between. Germline CDR1 and CDR2: SNHLY and FYNNEI. The CDR3 extends over 13 amino acids. The DNA for the CDR3 is TGTGCCAGCCCCCCGGGAGATTCCCCTGAGCAGTTCTTC. It encodes CASPPGDSPEQFF.

The CDR3 DNA sequence: TGTGCCAGCAGTTACTCGTTAAGGGGGCGGAATCAGCCCCAGCATTTT. Residues: CASSYSLRGRNQPQHF. This chain connects TRBV6-5 to TRBJ1-5; the match to TRBD1 covers 7 bases. The CDR3 length is 16 residues. V was pared by 0 bases and J by 4 bases, with 6 bases of the junction left unmatched. Germline lookup yields CDR1 MNHEY and CDR2 SVGAGI.

This clone was recorded only once. The J gene is TRBJ1-5, the V gene TRBV10-2, with no clear D. Per germline, CDR1 WSHSY and CDR2 SAAADI. CDR3 length: 13 amino acids. Trimming took 3 bases from V and 6 from J, leaving 9 bases between them. CDR3 DNA: TGCGCCAGCAGTGACTGGGGAGCTCAGCCCCAGCATTTT. Its protein is CASSDWGAQPQHF.